This record covers a single T cell receptor beta chain. The antigen is undetermined. These data are taken from a study of shared clonotypes between healthy human individuals. Whole-study results and caveats: The rarefaction results pointed to incomplete sorted-subset sequencing despite large depth.

Sorted-subset replicate PCR reactions were performed with approximately 200 ng DNA, corresponding to about 30,000 T cell genomes. The data were produced by immunoSEQ multiplex PCR, yet TCRdb's version contains in-frame clones alone and is incomplete. The sample has around 330,000 clones, over 65% seen once; the top ten hold approximately 10%. Everyone who donated was a Caucasian adult who lived in Nashville, Tennessee. Deletions cut 5 bases from V and 0 bases from J, with 14 bases between. The CDR3 length is 16 residues. Germline V gene sequence: CDR1 MNHEY, CDR2 SMNVEV (reference sequence). The chain links TRBV27 to TRBJ2-4, with unresolved D. This sequence was found in a man under 40 in good health. The sample taken for sequencing was memory CD4+ T cells sorted from blood. Described subset: CD45RA-negative fraction. CDR3 DNA sequence: TGTGCCAGCAGTCCCAAGGGATCCCTAGCCAAAAACATTCAGTACTTC. This gives the protein CASSPKGSLAKNIQYF.